The T cell receptor (beta chain) under discussion was sequenced for a study of blood T cell repertoires in COVID-19 (dated by TCRdb to between 2020 and 2021). Regarding the research as a whole: The collaborator samples originated in the United States, Italy and Spain and spanned the acute and convalescent phases of COVID-19. The material from the prospective study consisted of cDNA or gDNA derived from T cells, B-cell-depleted T cells, or PBMCs. Subjects who had been exposed to COVID-19, were actively infected with it, or had recovered from it provided the deeply sampled blood TCRbeta repertoires that made up the dataset. A freely available public database, intended as a resource for researchers studying the immune response to SARS-CoV-2, is where the repertoires were released. The samples were drawn from two sources: the first 160 participants of the ongoing ImmuneRACE study, and 1,000 to 1,500 subjects contributed by 6 global collaborators. A de-identified subject ID, COVID-19 status, age in years and sex were almost always included in the sample metadata. Where HLA class I and class II types were available, the types were taken from metadata supplied by the sample provider, not from assay-based typing.

Ends trimmed: V by 5 bases, J by 3 bases; bases unmatched to a gene: 12. Measured from the cysteine to the phenylalanine, the CDR3 is 16 residues long. Only the CDR3 DNA stays, 48 bases, in frame from base 1. CDR1 and CDR2 (MNHEY, SMNVEV) derive from the germline V gene (reference sequence). TCRbeta CDR3 regions were amplified from genomic DNA by means of the immunoSEQ Assay, a bias-controlled multiplex PCR. In the authors' own workflow: The number of nucleated cells in each sample was estimated by amplification of reference gene primers within the assay. To quantify the absolute abundance of each unique TCRbeta CDR3 rearrangement, sequence reads were collapsed and filtered. For each sample, productive Simpson clonality was calculated as the square root of Simpson's diversity index over productive rearrangements. As stored in TCRdb, this immuneACCESS dataset retains in-frame rearrangements with V and J assigned. A fraction of the clones does not appear; measured against another copy, unresolved V genes explain less than half of the discrepancy, and the remainder lacks a known reason. V and J calls plus clone size are reproduced from that table; the DNA served to infer D and trimming. The sample has some 130,000 clones on record, approximately 86% of them singletons. The ten biggest clones cover over 9.5% of the sample.

Comment on this clone: Its specific antigen is unknown. No quality values exist for individual bases; no much larger clone is one base distant.

Study-wide findings and limitations: The quantity of clinical and demographic metadata differed by source and by participant and was supplied without curation.

At one collaborating source in Seattle, patients were enrolled during active infection and were followed longitudinally through the course of disease. The collaborating institutions used their own protocols to collect whole blood in K2EDTA tubes. For TCRbeta analysis, collaborators shipped samples in one of three forms: frozen whole blood, isolated PBMCs, or DNA extracted from either of those sample types. The chain joins TRBV27 to TRBJ2-7; the junction holds 8 bases that match TRBD2. The sequencing sample was made of peripheral blood. The source is a woman aged 70 to 79 with COVID-19, enrolled during active disease. The CDR3 corresponds to CASSADSLAVIYEQYF. The base sequence is TGTGCCAGCAGTGCCGATTCACTAGCGGTGATCTACGAGCAGTACTTC.